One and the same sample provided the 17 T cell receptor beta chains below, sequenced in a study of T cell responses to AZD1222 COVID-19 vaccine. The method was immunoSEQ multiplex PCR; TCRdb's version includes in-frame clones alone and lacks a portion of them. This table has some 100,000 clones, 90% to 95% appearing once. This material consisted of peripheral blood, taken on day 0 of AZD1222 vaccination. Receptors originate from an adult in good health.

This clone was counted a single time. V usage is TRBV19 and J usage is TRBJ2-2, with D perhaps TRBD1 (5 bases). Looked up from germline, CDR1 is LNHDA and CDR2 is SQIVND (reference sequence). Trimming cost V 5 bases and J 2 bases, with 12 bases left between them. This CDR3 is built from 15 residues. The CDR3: CASSSPGRNTGELFF. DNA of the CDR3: TGTGCCAGTAGTTCGCCAGGGCGAAACACCGGGGAGCTGTTTTTT.

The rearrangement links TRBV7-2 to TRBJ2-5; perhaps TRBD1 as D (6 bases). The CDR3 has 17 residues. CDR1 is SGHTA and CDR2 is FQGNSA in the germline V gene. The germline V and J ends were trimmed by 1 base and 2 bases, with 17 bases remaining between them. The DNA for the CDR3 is TGTGCCAGCAGCTTAGGGGCTGGTGGGGGCCGACAAGAGACCCAGTACTTC. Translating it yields CASSLGAGGGRQETQYF.

In nucleotides, the CDR3 is TGTGCCAGCTCACAGGGGGCTCTCACTGAAGCTTTCTTT. Translated: CASSQGALTEAFF. The rearrangement uses TRBV18 and TRBJ1-1, with TRBD1 matching 7 bases. V was clipped by 4 bases and J by 4 bases; unmatched bases: 3. Germline CDR1 is KGHSH and CDR2 is LQKENI. This CDR3 comprises 13 residues.

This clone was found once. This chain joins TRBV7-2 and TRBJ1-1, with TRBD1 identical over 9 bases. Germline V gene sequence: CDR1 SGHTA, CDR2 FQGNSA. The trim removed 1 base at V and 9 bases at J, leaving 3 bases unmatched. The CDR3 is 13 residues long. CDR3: CASSLEQGAQAFF. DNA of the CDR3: TGTGCCAGCAGCTTAGAACAGGGGGCTCAAGCTTTCTTT.

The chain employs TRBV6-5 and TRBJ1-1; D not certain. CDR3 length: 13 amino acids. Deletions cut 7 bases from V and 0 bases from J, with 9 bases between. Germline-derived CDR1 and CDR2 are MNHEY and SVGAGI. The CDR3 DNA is TGTGCCAGCATGTCAAGCATGAACACTGAAGCTTTCTTT. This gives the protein CASMSSMNTEAFF.

The CDR3: CASSQVDRRDGYTF. The CDR3, as DNA: TGTGCCAGCAGCCAAGTTGACCGACGAGACGGCTACACCTTC. The V call is TRBV3-1 (or the pseudogene TRBV3-2), the J call TRBJ1-2; D remains ambiguous. The CDR3 sequence is 14 residues long. V dropped 1 base and J dropped 8 bases, with 14 bases sitting between them. CDR1 LGHDT and CDR2 YNNKEL come from the germline V gene (reference sequence).

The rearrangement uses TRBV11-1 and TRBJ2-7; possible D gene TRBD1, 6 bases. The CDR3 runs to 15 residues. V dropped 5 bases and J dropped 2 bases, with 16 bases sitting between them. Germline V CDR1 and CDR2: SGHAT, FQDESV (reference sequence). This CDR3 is CASSLFTGQAYEQYF. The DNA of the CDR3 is TGTGCCAGCAGCCTATTTACAGGGCAAGCCTACGAGCAGTACTTC.

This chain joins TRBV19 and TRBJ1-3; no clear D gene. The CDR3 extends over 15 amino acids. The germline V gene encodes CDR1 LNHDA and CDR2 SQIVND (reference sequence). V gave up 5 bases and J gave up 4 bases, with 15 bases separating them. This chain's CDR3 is CASSRLSAAGNTIYF. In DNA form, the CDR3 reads TGTGCCAGTAGTCGTCTATCGGCCGCGGGAAACACCATATATTTT.

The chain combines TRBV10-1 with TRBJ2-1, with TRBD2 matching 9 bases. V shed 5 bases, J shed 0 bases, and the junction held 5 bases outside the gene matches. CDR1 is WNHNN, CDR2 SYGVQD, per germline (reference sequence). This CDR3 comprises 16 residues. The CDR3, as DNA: TGCGCCAGCAGTCGATCTAGCGGGAACTCCTACAATGAGCAGTTCTTC. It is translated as CASSRSSGNSYNEQFF.

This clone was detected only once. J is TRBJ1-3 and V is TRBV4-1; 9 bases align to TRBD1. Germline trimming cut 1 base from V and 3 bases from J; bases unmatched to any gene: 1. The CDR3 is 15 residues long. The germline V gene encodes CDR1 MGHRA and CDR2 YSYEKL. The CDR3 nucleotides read TGCGCCAGCAGCCAAGCGGACAGGGGTGGAAACACCATATATTTT. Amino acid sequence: CASSQADRGGNTIYF.

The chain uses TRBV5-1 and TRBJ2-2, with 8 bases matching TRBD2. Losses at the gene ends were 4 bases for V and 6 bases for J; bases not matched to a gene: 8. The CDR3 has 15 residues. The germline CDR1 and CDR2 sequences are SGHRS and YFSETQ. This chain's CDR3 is CASSPPTGGAGELFF. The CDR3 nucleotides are TGCGCCAGCAGCCCCCCCACGGGGGGGGCCGGGGAGCTGTTTTTT.

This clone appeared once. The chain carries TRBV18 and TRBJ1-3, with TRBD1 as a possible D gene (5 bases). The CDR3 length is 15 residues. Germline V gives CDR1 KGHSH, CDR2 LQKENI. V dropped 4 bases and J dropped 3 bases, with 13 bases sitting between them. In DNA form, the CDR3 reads TGTGCCAGCTCACTCGCAGGGAGAAGTGGAAACACCATATATTTT. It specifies CASSLAGRSGNTIYF.

The CDR3: CSVRGLAEGTDTQYF. The CDR3 DNA sequence: TGCAGCGTTAGGGGACTAGCGGAGGGCACAGATACGCAGTATTTT. The chain has TRBV29-1 and TRBJ2-3; 11 bases agree with TRBD2. Germline loops: CDR1 SQVTM, CDR2 ANQGSEA. V shed 5 bases and J 1 base; nucleotides not matched to a gene: 5. CDR3 length: 15 amino acids.

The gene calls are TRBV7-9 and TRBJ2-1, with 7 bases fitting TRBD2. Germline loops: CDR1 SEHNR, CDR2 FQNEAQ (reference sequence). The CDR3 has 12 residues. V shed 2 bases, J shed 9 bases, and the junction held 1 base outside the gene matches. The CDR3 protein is CASSLREAEQFF. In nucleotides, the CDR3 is TGTGCCAGCAGCTTACGGGAGGCTGAGCAGTTCTTC.

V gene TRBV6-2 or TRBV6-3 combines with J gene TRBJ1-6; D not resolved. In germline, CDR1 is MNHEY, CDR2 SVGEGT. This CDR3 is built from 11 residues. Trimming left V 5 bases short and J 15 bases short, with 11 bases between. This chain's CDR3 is CASSLGRSLHF. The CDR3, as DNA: TGTGCCAGCAGTCTTGGGCGAAGCCTCCACTTT.

The CDR3 region has the DNA TGTGCCAGTAGTTTAGCAGGAAAGGGCTATGGCTACACCTTC. Translating gives CASSLAGKGYGYTF. The rearrangement joins TRBV19 to TRBJ1-2; the D is unclear. Trimming pared 5 bases from V and 4 bases from J, leaving 14 bases between. CDR3 length equals 14 residues. The germline CDR1 and CDR2 sequences are LNHDA and SQIVND (reference sequence). The full variable domain, in which reference TRBV19 and TRBJ1-2 provide the parts outside the CDR3, is DGGITQSPKYLFRKEGQNVTLSCEQNLNHDAMYWYRQDPGQGLRLIYYSQIVNDFQKGDIAEGYSVSREKKESFPLTVTSAQKNPTAFYLCASSLAGKGYGYTFGSGTRLTVV.

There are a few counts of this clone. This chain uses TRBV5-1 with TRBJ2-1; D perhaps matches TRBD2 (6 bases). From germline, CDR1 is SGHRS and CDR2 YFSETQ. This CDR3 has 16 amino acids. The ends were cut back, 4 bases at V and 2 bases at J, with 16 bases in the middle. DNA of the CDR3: TGCGCCAGCAGCAGATTAGCGGAGCTAGCCTACAATGAGCAGTTCTTC. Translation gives CASSRLAELAYNEQFF.